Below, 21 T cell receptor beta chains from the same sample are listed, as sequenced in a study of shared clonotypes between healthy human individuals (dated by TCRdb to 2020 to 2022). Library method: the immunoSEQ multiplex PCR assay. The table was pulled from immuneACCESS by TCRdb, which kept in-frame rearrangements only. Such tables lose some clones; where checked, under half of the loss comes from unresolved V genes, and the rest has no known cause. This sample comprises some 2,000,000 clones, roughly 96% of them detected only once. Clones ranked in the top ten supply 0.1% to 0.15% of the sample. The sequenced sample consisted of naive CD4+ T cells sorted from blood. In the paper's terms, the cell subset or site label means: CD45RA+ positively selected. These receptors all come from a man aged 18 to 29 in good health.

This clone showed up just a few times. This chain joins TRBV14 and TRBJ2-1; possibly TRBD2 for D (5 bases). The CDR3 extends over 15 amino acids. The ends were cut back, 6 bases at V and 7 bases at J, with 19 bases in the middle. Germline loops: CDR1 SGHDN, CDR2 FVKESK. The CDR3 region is CASRHLDHTGNEQFF. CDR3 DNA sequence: TGTGCCAGCAGGCACCTCGACCACACGGGAAATGAGCAGTTCTTC.

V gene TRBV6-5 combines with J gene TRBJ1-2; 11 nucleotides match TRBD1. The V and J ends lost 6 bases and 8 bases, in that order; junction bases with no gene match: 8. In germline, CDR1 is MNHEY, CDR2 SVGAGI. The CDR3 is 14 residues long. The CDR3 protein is CASSRGQGAMGYTF. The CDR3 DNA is TGTGCCAGCAGCCGAGGACAGGGGGCGATGGGCTACACCTTC.

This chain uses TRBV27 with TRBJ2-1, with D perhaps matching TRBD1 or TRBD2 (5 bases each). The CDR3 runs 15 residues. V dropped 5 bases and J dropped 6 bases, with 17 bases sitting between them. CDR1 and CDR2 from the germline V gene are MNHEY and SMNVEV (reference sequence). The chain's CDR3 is CASSPISWDRNEQFF. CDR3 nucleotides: TGTGCCAGCAGTCCAATCTCGTGGGACCGCAATGAGCAGTTCTTC.

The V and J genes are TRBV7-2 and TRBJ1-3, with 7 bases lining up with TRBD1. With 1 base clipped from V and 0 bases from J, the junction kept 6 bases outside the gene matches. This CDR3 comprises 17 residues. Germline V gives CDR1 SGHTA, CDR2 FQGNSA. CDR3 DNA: TGTGCCAGCAGCTTAGTGGGCAGGGGGAGCTCTGGAAACACCATATATTTT. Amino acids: CASSLVGRGSSGNTIYF.

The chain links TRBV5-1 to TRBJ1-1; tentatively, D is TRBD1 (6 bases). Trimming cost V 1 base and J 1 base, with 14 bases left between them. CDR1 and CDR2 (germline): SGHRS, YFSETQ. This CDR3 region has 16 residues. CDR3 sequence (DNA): TGCGCCAGCAGCTTGCATCCAGGGGTCACGAACACTGAAGCTTTCTTT. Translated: CASSLHPGVTNTEAFF.

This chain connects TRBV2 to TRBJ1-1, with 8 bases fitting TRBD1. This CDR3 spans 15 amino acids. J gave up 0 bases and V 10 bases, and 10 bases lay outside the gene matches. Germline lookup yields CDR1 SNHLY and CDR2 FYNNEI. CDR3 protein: CATKIDRGMNTEAFF. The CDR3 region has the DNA TGTGCCACCAAAATTGACAGGGGAATGAACACTGAAGCTTTCTTT.

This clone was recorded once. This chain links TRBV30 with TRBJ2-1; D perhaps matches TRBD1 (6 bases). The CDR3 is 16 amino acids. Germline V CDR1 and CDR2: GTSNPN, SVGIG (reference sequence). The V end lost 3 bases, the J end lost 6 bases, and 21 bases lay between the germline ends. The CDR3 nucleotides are TGTGCCTGGAGCCAAATGGCAGGGGAGTCTCGCAATGAGCAGTTCTTC. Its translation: CAWSQMAGESRNEQFF.

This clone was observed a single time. The DNA for the CDR3 is TGCGCCAGCAGCTTGGGTAGTAGCGGGGTCGGCAATGAGCAGTTCTTC. This sequence encodes CASSLGSSGVGNEQFF. The rearrangement uses TRBV5-1 and TRBJ2-1; the match to TRBD2 covers 8 bases. V was pared by 0 bases and J by 6 bases, with 8 bases of the junction left unmatched. Germline V gives CDR1 SGHRS, CDR2 YFSETQ. This CDR3 is 16 amino acids long. Full variable domain (missing parts from reference TRBV5-1 and TRBJ2-1): KAGVTQTPRYLIKTRGQQVTLSCSPISGHRSVSWYQQTPGQGLQFLFEYFSETQRNKGNFPGRFSGRQFSNSRSEMNVSTLELGDSALYLCASSLGSSGVGNEQFFGPGTRLTVL.

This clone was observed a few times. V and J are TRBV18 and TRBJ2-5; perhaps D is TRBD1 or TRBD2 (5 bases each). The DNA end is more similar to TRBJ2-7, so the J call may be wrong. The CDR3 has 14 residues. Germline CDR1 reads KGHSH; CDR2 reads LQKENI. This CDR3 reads CASSPPLGVYEQYF. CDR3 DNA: TGTGCCAGCTCACCACCGTTGGGGGTATACGAGCAGTACTTC.

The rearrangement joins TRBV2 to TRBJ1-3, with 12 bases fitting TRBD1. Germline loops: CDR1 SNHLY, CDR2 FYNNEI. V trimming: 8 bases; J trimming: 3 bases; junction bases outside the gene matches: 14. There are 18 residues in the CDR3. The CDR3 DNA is TGTGCCAGCCTGTTACGGGACAGGGGGCACAAGGGTGGAAACACCATATATTTT. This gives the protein CASLLRDRGHKGGNTIYF.

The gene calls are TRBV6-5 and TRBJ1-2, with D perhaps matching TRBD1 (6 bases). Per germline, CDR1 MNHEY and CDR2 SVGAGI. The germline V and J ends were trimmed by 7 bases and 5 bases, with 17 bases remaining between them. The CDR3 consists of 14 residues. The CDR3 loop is CASTQTTGYYGYTF. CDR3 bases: TGTGCCAGCACCCAAACTACAGGGTATTATGGCTACACCTTC.

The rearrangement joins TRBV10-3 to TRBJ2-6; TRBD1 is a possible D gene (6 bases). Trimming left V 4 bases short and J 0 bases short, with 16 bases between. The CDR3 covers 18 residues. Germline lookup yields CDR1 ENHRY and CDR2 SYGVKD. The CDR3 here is CAISANPGQVSGANVLTF. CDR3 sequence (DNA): TGTGCCATCAGTGCCAATCCGGGACAAGTCTCTGGGGCCAACGTCCTGACTTTC.

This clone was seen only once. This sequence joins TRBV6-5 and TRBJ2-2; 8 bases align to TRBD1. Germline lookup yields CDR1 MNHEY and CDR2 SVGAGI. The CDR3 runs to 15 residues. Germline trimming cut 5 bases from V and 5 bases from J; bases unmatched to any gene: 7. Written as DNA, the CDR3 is TGTGCCAGCAGTGGTCAGGGGGCAGGTACCGGGGAGCTGTTTTTT. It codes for CASSGQGAGTGELFF.

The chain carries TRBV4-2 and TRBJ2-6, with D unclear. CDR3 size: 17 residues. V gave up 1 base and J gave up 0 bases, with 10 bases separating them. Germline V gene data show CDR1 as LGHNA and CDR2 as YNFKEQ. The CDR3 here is CASSQGLTVSGANVLTF. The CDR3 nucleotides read TGTGCCAGCAGCCAAGGCCTGACGGTCTCTGGGGCCAACGTCCTGACTTTC.

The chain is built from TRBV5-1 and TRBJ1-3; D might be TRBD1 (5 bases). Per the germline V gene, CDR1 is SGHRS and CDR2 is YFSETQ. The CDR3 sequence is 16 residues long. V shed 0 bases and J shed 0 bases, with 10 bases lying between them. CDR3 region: CASSLDRRNSGNTIYF. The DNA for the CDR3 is TGCGCCAGCAGCTTGGACAGGCGAAACTCTGGAAACACCATATATTTT.

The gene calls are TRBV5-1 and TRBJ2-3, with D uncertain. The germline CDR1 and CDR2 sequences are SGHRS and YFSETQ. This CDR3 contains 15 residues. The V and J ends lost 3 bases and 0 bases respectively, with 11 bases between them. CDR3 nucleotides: TGCGCCAGCAGCTGGCGAGAAGGGAGCACAGATACGCAGTATTTT. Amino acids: CASSWREGSTDTQYF.

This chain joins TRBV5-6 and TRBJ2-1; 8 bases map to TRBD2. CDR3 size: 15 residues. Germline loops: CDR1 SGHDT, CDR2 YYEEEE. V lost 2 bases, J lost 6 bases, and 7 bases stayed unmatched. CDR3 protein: CASSFRASGRNEQFF. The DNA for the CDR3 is TGTGCCAGCAGCTTTCGGGCTAGCGGGCGCAATGAGCAGTTCTTC.

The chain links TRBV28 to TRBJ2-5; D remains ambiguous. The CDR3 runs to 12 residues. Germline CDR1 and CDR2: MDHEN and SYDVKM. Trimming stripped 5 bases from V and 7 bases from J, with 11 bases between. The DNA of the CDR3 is TGTGCCAGCAGTCCCAACTTAGGGACCCAGTACTTC. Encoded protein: CASSPNLGTQYF.

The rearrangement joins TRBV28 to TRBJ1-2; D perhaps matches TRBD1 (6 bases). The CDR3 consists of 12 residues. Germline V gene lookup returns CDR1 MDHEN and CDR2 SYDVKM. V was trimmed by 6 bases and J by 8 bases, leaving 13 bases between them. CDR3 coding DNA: TGTGCCAGCAGACCACAGGGTTTGGGCTACACCTTC. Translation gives CASRPQGLGYTF.

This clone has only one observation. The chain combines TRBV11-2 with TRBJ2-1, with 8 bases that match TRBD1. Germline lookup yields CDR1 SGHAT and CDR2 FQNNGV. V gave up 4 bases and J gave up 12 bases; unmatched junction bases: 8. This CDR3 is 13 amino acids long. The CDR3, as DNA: TGTGCCAGCAGCTCGGACAGGGCGGTAGGGCAGTTCTTC. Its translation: CASSSDRAVGQFF.

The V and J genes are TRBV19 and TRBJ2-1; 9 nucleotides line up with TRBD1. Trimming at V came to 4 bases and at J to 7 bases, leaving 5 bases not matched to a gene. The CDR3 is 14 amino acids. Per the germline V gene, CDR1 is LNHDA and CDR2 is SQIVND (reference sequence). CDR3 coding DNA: TGTGCCAGTAGTACGGGACAGGGCGGTAATGAGCAGTTCTTC. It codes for CASSTGQGGNEQFF.